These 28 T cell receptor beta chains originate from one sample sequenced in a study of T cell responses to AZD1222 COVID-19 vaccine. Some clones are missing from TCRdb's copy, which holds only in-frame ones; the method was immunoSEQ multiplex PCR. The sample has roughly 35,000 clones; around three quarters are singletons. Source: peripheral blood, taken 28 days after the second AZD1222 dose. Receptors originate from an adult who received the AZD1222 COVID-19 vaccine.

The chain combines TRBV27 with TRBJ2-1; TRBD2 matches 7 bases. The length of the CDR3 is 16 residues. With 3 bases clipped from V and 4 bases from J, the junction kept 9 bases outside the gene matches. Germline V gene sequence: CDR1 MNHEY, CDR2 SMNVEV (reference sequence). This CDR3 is CASSFEAGAPYNEQFF. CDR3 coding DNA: TGTGCCAGCAGTTTTGAGGCGGGAGCCCCTTACAATGAGCAGTTCTTC.

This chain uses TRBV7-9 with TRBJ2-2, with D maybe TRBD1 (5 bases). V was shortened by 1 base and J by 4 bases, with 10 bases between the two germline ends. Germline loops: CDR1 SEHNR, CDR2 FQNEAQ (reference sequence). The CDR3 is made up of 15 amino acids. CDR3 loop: CASSLDGAFTGELFF. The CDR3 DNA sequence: TGTGCCAGCAGCTTAGATGGGGCCTTCACCGGGGAGCTGTTTTTT.

The CDR3 reads CASRLHPRAEAFF. The CDR3, as DNA: TGCGCCAGCCGCTTACATCCTAGGGCTGAAGCTTTCTTT. The V and J genes are TRBV10-1 and TRBJ1-1; D ambiguous. The CDR3 has 13 amino acids. Trimming removed 8 bases at V and 6 bases at J, with 16 bases between. In germline, CDR1 is WNHNN, CDR2 SYGVQD (reference sequence).

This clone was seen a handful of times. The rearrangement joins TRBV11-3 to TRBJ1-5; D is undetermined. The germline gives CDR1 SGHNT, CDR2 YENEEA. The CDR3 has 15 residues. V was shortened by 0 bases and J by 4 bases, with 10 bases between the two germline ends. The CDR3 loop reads CASSLDLWANQPQHF. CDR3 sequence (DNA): TGTGCCAGCAGCTTAGATCTCTGGGCAAATCAGCCCCAGCATTTT. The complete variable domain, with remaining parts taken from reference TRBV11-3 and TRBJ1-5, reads EAGVVQSPRYKIIEKKQPVAFWCNPISGHNTLYWYLQNLGQGPELLIRYENEEAVDDSQLPKDRFSAERLKGVDSTLKIQPAELGDSAVYLCASSLDLWANQPQHFGDGTRLSIL.

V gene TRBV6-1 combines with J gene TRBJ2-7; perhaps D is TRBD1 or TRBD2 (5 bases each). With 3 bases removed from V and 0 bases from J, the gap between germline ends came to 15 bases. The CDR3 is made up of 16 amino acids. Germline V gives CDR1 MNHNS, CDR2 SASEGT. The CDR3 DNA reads TGTGCCAGCAGTGACTTCCGGGACGGCTTCTCCTACGAGCAGTACTTC. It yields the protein CASSDFRDGFSYEQYF.

CDR3 in amino acids: CASSKALGRMNTEAFF. In DNA, the CDR3 is TGTGCCAGCAGCAAAGCGTTAGGCAGGATGAACACTGAAGCTTTCTTT. This chain links TRBV21-1 with TRBJ1-1; TRBD1 is the table's D call and was not checked against the DNA. TRBV21-1 is shown as a pseudogene. The CDR3 loop spans 16 amino acids.

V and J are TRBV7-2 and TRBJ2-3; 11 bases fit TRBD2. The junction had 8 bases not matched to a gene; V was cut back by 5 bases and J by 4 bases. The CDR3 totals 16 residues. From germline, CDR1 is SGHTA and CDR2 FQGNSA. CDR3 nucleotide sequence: TGTGCCAGCAGCGGTAGCGGGAGGGCCTTCGCAGATACGCAGTATTTT. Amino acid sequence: CASSGSGRAFADTQYF. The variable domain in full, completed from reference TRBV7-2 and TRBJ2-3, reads GAGVSQSPSNKVTEKGKDVELRCDPISGHTALYWYRQSLGQGLEFLIYFQGNSAPDKSGLPSDRFSAERTGGSVSTLTIQRTQQEDSAVYLCASSGSGRAFADTQYFGPGTRLTVL.

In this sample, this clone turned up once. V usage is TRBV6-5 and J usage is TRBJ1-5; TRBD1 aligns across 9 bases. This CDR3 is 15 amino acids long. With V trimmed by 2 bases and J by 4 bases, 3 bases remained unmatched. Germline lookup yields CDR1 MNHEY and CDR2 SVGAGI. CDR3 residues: CASSYGTGWNQPQHF. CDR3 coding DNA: TGTGCCAGCAGTTACGGGACAGGGTGGAATCAGCCCCAGCATTTT.

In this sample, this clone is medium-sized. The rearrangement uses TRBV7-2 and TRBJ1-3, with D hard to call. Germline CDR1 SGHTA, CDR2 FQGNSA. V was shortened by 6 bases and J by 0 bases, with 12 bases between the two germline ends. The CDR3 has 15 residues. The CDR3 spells CASRTNQASGNTIYF. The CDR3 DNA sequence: TGTGCCAGCAGAACAAACCAAGCCTCTGGAAACACCATATATTTT.

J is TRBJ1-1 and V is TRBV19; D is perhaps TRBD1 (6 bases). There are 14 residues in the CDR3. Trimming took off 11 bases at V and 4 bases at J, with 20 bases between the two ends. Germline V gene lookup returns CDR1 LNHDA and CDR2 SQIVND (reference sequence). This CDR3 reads CASRGRGVGTEAFF. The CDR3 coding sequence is TGTGCCTCAAGGGGGAGGGGAGTCGGCACTGAAGCTTTCTTT.

The CDR3 sequence: CASKGTGEETQYF. DNA of the CDR3: TGTGCCTCGAAAGGGACAGGGGAAGAGACCCAGTACTTC. This chain links TRBV18 with TRBJ2-5; 10 positions match TRBD1. J lost 3 bases, V lost 11 bases, and 6 bases had no gene match. Looked up from germline, CDR1 is KGHSH and CDR2 is LQKENI. The CDR3 is made up of 13 amino acids.

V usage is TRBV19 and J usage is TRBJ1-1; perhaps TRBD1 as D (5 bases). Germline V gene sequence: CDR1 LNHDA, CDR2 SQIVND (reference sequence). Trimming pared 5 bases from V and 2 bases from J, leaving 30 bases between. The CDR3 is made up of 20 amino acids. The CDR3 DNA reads TGTGCCAGTAGTGCTTCCCGGGACCCCCGCGCTACCGCCAGAAACACTGAAGCTTTCTTT. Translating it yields CASSASRDPRATARNTEAFF.

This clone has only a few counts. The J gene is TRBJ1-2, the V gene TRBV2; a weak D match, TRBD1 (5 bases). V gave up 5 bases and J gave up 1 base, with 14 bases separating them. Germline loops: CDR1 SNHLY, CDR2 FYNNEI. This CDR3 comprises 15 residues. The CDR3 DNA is TGTGCCAGCAGTCAGACGGGGGGTAATAACTATGGCTACACCTTC. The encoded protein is CASSQTGGNNYGYTF.

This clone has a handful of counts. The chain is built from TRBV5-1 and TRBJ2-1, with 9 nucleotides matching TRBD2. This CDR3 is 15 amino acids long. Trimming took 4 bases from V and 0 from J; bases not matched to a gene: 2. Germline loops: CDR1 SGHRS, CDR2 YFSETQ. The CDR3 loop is CASSLAGSSYNEQFF. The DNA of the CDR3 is TGCGCCAGCAGCCTAGCGGGGAGCTCCTACAATGAGCAGTTCTTC.

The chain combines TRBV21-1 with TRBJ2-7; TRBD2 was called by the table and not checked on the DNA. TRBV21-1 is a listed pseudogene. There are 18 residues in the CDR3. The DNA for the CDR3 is TGTGCCAGCAGCAAAGCCCTAGCGGGGGGCAAGAGCTCCTACGAGCAGTACTTC. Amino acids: CASSKALAGGKSSYEQYF.

DNA of the CDR3: TGTGCCAGCAGTCGCCCGCAGGACCCCTACGAGCAGTACTTC. Residues: CASSRPQDPYEQYF. V gene TRBV6-6 combines with J gene TRBJ2-7; D is uncertain. The germline gives CDR1 MNHNY, CDR2 SVGAGI (reference sequence). Trimming cost V 5 bases and J 2 bases, with 13 bases left between them. CDR3 length: 14 residues.

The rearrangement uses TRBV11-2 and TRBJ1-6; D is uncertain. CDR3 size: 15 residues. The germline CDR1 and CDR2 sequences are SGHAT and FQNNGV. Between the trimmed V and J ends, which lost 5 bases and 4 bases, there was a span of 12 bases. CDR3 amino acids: CASSHLNTYNSPLHF. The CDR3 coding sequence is TGTGCCAGCAGCCATCTGAATACGTATAATTCACCCCTCCACTTT.

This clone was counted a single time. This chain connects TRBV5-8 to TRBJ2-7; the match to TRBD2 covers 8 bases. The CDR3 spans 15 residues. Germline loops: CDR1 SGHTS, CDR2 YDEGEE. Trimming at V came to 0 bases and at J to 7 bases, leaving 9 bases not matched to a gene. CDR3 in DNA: TGTGCCAGCAGCTTGGAGGGACTAGGATCCTCGGAGCAGTACTTC. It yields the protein CASSLEGLGSSEQYF.

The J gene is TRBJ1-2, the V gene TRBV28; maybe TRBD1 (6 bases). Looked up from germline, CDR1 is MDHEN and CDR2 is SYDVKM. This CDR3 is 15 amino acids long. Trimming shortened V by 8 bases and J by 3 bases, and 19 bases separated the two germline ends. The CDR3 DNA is TGTGCCAGCGACGGGGCAGGGGAAATAGACTATGGCTACACCTTC. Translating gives CASDGAGEIDYGYTF.

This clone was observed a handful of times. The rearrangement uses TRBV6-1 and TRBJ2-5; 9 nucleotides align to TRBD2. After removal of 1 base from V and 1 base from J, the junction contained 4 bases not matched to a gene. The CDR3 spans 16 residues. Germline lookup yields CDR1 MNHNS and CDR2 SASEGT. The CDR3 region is CASSEGVSGGQETQYF. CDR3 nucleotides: TGTGCCAGCAGTGAAGGTGTTAGCGGGGGCCAAGAGACCCAGTACTTC.

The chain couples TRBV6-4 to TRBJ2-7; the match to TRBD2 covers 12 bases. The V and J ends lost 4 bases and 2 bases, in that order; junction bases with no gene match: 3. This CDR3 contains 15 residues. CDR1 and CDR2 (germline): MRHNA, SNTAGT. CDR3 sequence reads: CASSGTSGGTYEQYF. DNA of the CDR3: TGTGCCAGCAGTGGCACTAGCGGGGGGACCTACGAGCAGTACTTC.

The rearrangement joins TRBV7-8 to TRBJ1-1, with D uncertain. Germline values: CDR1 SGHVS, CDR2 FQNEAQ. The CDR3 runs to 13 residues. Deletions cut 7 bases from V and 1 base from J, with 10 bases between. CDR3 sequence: CASTFTRNTEAFF. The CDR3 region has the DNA TGTGCCAGCACCTTTACACGGAACACTGAAGCTTTCTTT.

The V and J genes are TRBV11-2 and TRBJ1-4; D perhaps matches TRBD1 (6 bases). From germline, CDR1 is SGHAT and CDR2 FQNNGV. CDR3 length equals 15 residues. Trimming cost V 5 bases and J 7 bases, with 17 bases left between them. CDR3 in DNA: TGTGCCAGCAGCAGATCGAGACAGGCGGGTGAAAAACTGTTTTTT. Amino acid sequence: CASSRSRQAGEKLFF.

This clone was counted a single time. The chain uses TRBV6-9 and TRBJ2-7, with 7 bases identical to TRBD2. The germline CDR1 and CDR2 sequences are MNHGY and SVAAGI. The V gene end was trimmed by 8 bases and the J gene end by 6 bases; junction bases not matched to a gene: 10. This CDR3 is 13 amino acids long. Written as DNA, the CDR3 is TGTGCCAGCTCTCACCCTAGCGGCGGCGAGCAGTACGTC. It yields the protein CASSHPSGGEQYV.

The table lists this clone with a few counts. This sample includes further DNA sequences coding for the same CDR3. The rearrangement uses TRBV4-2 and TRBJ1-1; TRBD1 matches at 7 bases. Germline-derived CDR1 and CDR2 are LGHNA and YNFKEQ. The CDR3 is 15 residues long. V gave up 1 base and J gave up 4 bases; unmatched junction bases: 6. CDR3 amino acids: CASSQGQGGVTEAFF. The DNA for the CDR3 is TGTGCCAGCAGCCAAGGACAGGGCGGCGTCACTGAAGCTTTCTTT.

The CDR3 spells CASTARGSTDTQYF. CDR3 DNA: TGTGCCAGCACAGCGCGGGGGAGCACAGATACGCAGTATTTT. This rearrangement joins TRBV6-1 to TRBJ2-3, with TRBD2 identical over 7 bases. CDR1 MNHNS and CDR2 SASEGT come from the germline V gene. V was pared by 7 bases and J by 0 bases, with 4 bases of the junction left unmatched. This CDR3 is built from 14 residues.

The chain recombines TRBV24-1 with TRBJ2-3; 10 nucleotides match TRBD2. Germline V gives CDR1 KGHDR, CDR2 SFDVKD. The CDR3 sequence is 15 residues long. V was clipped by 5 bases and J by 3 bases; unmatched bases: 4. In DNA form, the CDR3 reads TGTGCCACCAGTGGCAAGGGACTAGCGACAGATACGCAGTATTTT. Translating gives CATSGKGLATDTQYF.

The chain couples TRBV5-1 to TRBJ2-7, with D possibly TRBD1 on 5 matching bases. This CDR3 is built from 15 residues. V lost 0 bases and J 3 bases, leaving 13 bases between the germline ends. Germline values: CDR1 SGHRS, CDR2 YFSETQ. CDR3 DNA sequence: TGCGCCAGCAGCTTGGCCGTGGGAACAGGCTACGAGCAGTACTTC. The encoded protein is CASSLAVGTGYEQYF.